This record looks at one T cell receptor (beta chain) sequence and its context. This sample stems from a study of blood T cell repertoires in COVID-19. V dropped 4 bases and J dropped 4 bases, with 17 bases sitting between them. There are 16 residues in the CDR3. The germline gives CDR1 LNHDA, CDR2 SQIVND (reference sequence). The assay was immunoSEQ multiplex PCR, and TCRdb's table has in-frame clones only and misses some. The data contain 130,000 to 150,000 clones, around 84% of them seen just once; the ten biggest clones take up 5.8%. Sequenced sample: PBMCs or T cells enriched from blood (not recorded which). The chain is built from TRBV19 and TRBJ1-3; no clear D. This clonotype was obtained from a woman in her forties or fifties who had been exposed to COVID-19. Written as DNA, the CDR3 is TGTGCCAGTAGTACCATTCAACAGCACTCGGGAAACACCATATATTTT. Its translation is CASSTIQQHSGNTIYF.